The 16 T cell receptor beta chains reported below all come from one sample, sequenced in a study of shared clonotypes between healthy human individuals. Data came from immunoSEQ multiplex PCR; TCRdb stores just in-frame clones and leaves some out. The sample shows 2 million or so clones, 85% to 95% of them seen only once. Sequencing input: naive CD4+ T cells sorted from blood. The subset denotes: CD45RA+ positively selected. Receptors were obtained from a man younger than 30 in good health.

The chain recombines TRBV2 with TRBJ1-5; D is undetermined. Germline V gene data show CDR1 as SNHLY and CDR2 as FYNNEI. This CDR3 is 12 amino acids long. V was pared by 4 bases and J by 7 bases, with 8 bases between. Here the CDR3 reads CASSAGGQPQHF. In DNA, the CDR3 is TGTGCCAGCAGTGCGGGCGGACAGCCCCAGCATTTT. The full variable domain, completed using reference TRBV2 and TRBJ1-5, is EPEVTQTPSHQVTQMGQEVILRCVPISNHLYFYWYRQILGQKVEFLVSFYNNEISEKSEIFDDQFSVERPDGSNFTLKIRSTKLEDSAMYFCASSAGGQPQHFGDGTRLSIL.

This chain links TRBV10-1 with TRBJ1-4, with D unresolved. Trimming removed 4 bases at V and 4 bases at J, with 7 bases between. The germline V gene has CDR1 WNHNN and CDR2 SYGVQD (reference sequence). This CDR3 has 13 amino acids. The CDR3 sequence: CASSASLNEKLFF. For the CDR3, the DNA is TGCGCCAGCAGTGCGTCTCTTAATGAAAAACTGTTTTTT.

V and J are TRBV14 and TRBJ2-7; D tentatively fits TRBD1 or TRBD2 (5 bases each). V lost 6 bases and J 4 bases, leaving 10 bases between the germline ends. Germline assignment: CDR1 SGHDN and CDR2 FVKESK. The CDR3 loop spans 12 amino acids. CDR3 DNA sequence: TGTGCCAGCAGTTGGGACGGGTACGAGCAGTACTTC. Translation gives CASSWDGYEQYF. Based on the CDR3 plus reference TRBV14 and TRBJ2-7, the full variable domain is EAGVTQFPSHSVIEKGQTVTLRCDPISGHDNLYWYRRVMGKEIKFLLHFVKESKQDESGMPNNRFLAERTGGTYSTLKVQPAELEDSGVYFCASSWDGYEQYFGPGTRLTVT.

This clone was seen just once. The chain has TRBV15 and TRBJ2-1; D is perhaps TRBD1 (6 bases). V was pared by 8 bases and J by 9 bases, with 20 bases between. This CDR3 region has 14 residues. Germline V gives CDR1 LNHNV, CDR2 YYDKDF (reference sequence). Here the CDR3 DNA reads TGTGCCACCGGGGATAGTCGGACAGTCGGTGAGCAGTTCTTC. The encoded protein is CATGDSRTVGEQFF. Full variable domain (rest looked up from reference TRBV15 and TRBJ2-1): DAMVIQNPRYQVTQFGKPVTLSCSQTLNHNVMYWYQQKSSQAPKLLFHYYDKDFNNEADTPDNFQSRRPNTSFCFLDIRSPGLGDTAMYLCATGDSRTVGEQFFGPGTRLTVL.

The V call is TRBV18, the J call TRBJ2-4; tentatively, D is TRBD1 (5 bases). This CDR3 has 15 residues. Germline lookup yields CDR1 KGHSH and CDR2 LQKENI. Trimming took off 5 bases at V and 2 bases at J, with 13 bases between the two ends. DNA of the CDR3: TGTGCCAGCTCATCCGCGCAGGGTACCAAAAACATTCAGTACTTC. Encoded protein: CASSSAQGTKNIQYF.

CDR3 amino acids: CASSVASGSMGEQYF. CDR3 in DNA: TGTGCCAGCAGCGTAGCCAGCGGGAGTATGGGTGAGCAGTACTTC. This sequence joins TRBV9 and TRBJ2-7, with 8 bases that match TRBD2. The germline gives CDR1 SGDLS, CDR2 YYNGEE. Trimming removed 0 bases from V and 7 bases from J; junction bases left unmatched: 9. CDR3 length: 15 amino acids.

This clone was seen once. This chain links TRBV18 with TRBJ1-1; 11 nucleotides align to TRBD1. CDR3 length equals 17 residues. V lost 3 bases, J lost 5 bases, and 11 bases stayed unmatched. Germline loops: CDR1 KGHSH, CDR2 LQKENI. CDR3 nucleotide sequence: TGTGCCAGCTCACCTGGACAGGGGGCCCCATATCAAACTGAAGCTTTCTTT. It is translated as CASSPGQGAPYQTEAFF.

Turning to this clone: The same CDR3 can be traced to other DNA sequences in this sample. The chain employs TRBV7-2 and TRBJ2-3; perhaps D is TRBD1 or TRBD2 (5 bases each). Trimming cost V 0 bases and J 0 bases, with 7 bases left between them. Germline CDR1 is SGHTA and CDR2 is FQGNSA. The CDR3 length is 15 residues. CDR3 sequence: CASSLAGGSTDTQYF. CDR3 coding DNA: TGTGCCAGCAGCTTAGCTGGGGGAAGCACAGATACGCAGTATTTT.

The gene calls are TRBV4-1 and TRBJ2-2, with D perhaps TRBD1 (6 bases). The CDR3 loop spans 14 amino acids. Per germline, CDR1 MGHRA and CDR2 YSYEKL. Trimming removed 6 bases from V and 7 bases from J, with 15 bases in between. Written as DNA, the CDR3 is TGCGCCAGCAGACCCTCAGACAGGTACGGGGAGCTGTTTTTT. This gives the protein CASRPSDRYGELFF.

The V and J genes are TRBV7-2 and TRBJ1-2, with 10 bases that match TRBD1. V lost 4 bases to trimming and J lost 7 bases; unmatched junction nucleotides: 6. The CDR3 runs 14 residues. Per the germline V gene, CDR1 is SGHTA and CDR2 is FQGNSA. CDR3 nucleotides: TGTGCCAGCAGCTCAAGGACAGGGGGTAGTGGCTACACCTTC. It encodes CASSSRTGGSGYTF.

Of note for this clone: Other DNA sequences from this sample encode an identical CDR3 as well. The gene calls are TRBV4-3 and TRBJ1-2; possibly TRBD1 for D (6 bases). Germline CDR1 reads LGHNA; CDR2 reads YSLEER. The V and J ends lost 1 base and 2 bases respectively, with 8 bases between them. There are 14 residues in the CDR3. The CDR3 DNA is TGCGCCAGCAGCCAAGGGACAGCCAACTATGGCTACACCTTC. Encoded protein: CASSQGTANYGYTF.

The gene calls are TRBV7-2 and TRBJ2-7; TRBD2 matches at 8 bases. CDR3 length: 15 amino acids. The V gene's germline CDR1 is SGHTA and CDR2 FQGNSA. J lost 0 bases, V lost 4 bases, and 5 bases had no gene match. DNA for the CDR3: TGTGCCAGCAGCTCGGGAGGGAGGGCCTCCTACGAGCAGTACTTC. Protein product: CASSSGGRASYEQYF.

V is TRBV10-3 and J is TRBJ2-5; 8 nucleotides agree with TRBD1. This CDR3 comprises 14 residues. CDR1 is ENHRY, CDR2 SYGVKD, per germline. V was pared by 2 bases and J by 12 bases, with 11 bases of the junction left unmatched. DNA of the CDR3: TGTGCCATCAGTGAGCGTGACAGGGGCGGTGTCGAGTACTTC. Its translation: CAISERDRGGVEYF.

The chain employs TRBV27 and TRBJ2-1, with 14 bases lining up with TRBD2. V shed 4 bases, J shed 6 bases, and the junction held 2 bases outside the gene matches. The length of the CDR3 is 15 residues. The germline V gene has CDR1 MNHEY and CDR2 SMNVEV (reference sequence). CDR3 in DNA: TGTGCCAGCAGTTCGGGACTAGCGGGGGCCAATGAGCAGTTCTTC. Encoded protein: CASSSGLAGANEQFF.

The rearrangement links TRBV7-2 to TRBJ2-1; D is perhaps TRBD2 (6 bases). The germline V gene has CDR1 SGHTA and CDR2 FQGNSA. Trimming stripped 3 bases from V and 12 bases from J, with 30 bases between. The CDR3 extends over 18 amino acids. CDR3 bases: TGTGCCAGCAGCTTTGTCAGGGTTGGTAGCGGAGCACCAATGAGGCAGTTCTTC. It translates to CASSFVRVGSGAPMRQFF.

The chain couples TRBV9 to TRBJ2-5; D is undetermined. The V gene's germline CDR1 is SGDLS and CDR2 YYNGEE. The CDR3 totals 15 residues. Trimming removed 0 bases at V and 1 base at J, with 10 bases between. The CDR3 protein is CASSVAGLIQETQYF. The CDR3 DNA reads TGTGCCAGCAGCGTAGCCGGCCTGATCCAAGAGACCCAGTACTTC.